This TCR beta chain was documented in a study of blood T cell repertoires in COVID-19. Study summary: Researchers got acute and convalescent COVID-19 samples from the United States, Italy and Spain. PBMCs, B-cell-depleted T cells, or T cells provided the cDNA or gDNA that made up the material.

Original processing notes: Using reference gene primer amplification, nucleated cell counts were estimated. Measured with immunoSEQ multiplex PCR; TCRdb has only the in-frame clones, and not every one. V, J and clone size are those of that table, while D and trimming were read from the DNA. The data show some 270,000 clones, 84% seen once. Trimming took 0 bases from V and 6 from J, leaving 15 bases between them. The CDR3 runs 15 residues. Germline loops: CDR1 KGHSH, CDR2 LQKENI. The source of this sequence is a woman aged 40 to 49 who had recovered from COVID-19. The chain is built from TRBV18 and TRBJ2-7; the D gene is possibly TRBD2 (6 bases). The material sequenced was peripheral blood. The CDR3 DNA follows: TGTGCCAGCTCACCACCATCGGGGGATCGGAGCGAGCAGTACTTC. Translating it yields CASSPPSGDRSEQYF.